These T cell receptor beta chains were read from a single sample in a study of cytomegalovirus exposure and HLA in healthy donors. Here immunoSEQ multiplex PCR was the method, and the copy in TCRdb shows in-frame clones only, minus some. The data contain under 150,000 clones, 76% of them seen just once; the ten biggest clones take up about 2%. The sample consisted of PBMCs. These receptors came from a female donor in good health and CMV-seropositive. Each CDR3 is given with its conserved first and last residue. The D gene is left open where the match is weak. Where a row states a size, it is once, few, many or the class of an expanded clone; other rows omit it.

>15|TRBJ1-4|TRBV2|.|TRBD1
TGTGCCAGCAGTGAGACAGGGTTCCCTAATGAAAAACTGTTTTTT
CASSETGFPNEKLFF
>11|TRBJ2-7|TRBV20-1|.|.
TGCAGTGCCAAACAGGGTCACGAGCAGTACTTC
CSAKQGHEQYF
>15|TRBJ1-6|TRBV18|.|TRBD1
TGTGCCAGCTCACCCCGGACAGGGTCGGATTCACCCCTCCACTTT
CASSPRTGSDSPLHF
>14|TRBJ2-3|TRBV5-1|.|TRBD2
TGCGCCAGCAGCTTGGGGGGACTAGCAGATACGCAGTATTTT
CASSLGGLADTQYF
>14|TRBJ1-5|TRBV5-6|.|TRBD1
TGTGCCAGCAGCTCCGAACAGGGGCGGCAGCCCCAGCATTTT
CASSSEQGRQPQHF
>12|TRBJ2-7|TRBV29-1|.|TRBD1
TGCAGCGTCCGGACAGGGGGAAGGGAGCAGTACTTC
CSVRTGGREQYF
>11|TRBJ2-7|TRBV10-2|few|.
TGCGCCAGCAGTGACGGTCGCGAGCAGTACTTC
CASSDGREQYF
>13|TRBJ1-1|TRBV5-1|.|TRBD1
TGCGCCAGCAGCAGAACAGGGGACACTGAAGCTTTCTTT
CASSRTGDTEAFF
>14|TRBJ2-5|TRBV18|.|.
TGTGCCAGCTCACACTCCAGGACAGAAGAGACCCAGTACTTC
CASSHSRTEETQYF
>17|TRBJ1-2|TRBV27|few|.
TGTGCCAGCAGTCCCCTGGTCCTATTACAGGGTAACTATGGCTACACCTTC
CASSPLVLLQGNYGYTF
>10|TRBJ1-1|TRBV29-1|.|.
TGCAGCGTTTTCAGCACTGAAGCTTTCTTT
CSVFSTEAFF
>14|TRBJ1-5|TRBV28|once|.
TGTGCCAGCAAAGGGGGAAATAGCAATCAGCCCCAGCATTTT
CASKGGNSNQPQHF
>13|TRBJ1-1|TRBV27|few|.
TGTGCCAGCAGCCCGAACCGGGGGGAGGAAGCTTTCTTT
CASSPNRGEEAFF
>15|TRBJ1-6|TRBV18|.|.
TGTGCCAGCTCACCAAGACACCCAGATAATTCACCCCTCCACTTT
CASSPRHPDNSPLHF
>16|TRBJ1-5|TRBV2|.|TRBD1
TGTGCCAGCAGTCCCGGGACAGGGAATAGCAATCAGCCCCAGCATTTT
CASSPGTGNSNQPQHF
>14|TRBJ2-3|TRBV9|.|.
TGTGCCGGCAGCGCCTTGTCCCGGAGAGATACGCAGTATTTT
CAGSALSRRDTQYF
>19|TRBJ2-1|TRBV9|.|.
TGTGCCAGCAGCGTAATAGGGGGGCTAGCGGAGAGCTCCTACAATGAGCAGTTCTTC
CASSVIGGLAESSYNEQFF
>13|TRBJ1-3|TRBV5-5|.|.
TGTGCCAGCAGCAGAGCCCCGATGGACACCATATATTTT
CASSRAPMDTIYF
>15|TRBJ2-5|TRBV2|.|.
TGTGCCAGCAGTGAAGCGGCGGCGTCTCGGGAGACCCAGTACTTC
CASSEAAASRETQYF
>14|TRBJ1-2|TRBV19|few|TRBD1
TGTGCCAGTAGTCCCCAGGGGGGCAGCTATGGCTACACCTTC
CASSPQGGSYGYTF
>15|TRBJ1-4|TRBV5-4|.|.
TGTGCCAGCAGCGAACAGGTTGCAACTAATGAAAAACTGTTTTTT
CASSEQVATNEKLFF
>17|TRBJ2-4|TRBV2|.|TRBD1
TGTGCCAGCAGTGCCGGACAGGGCAGGGGTCGTGGGTACATTCAGTACTTC
CASSAGQGRGRGYIQYF
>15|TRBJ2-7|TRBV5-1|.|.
TGCGCCAGCAGCTTGGTCCCCACCCCCGGGGAAGAGCAGTACTTC
CASSLVPTPGEEQYF
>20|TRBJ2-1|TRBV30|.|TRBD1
TGTGCCTGGAGGGAAAGGCGGGGACAGGGGCGCGATAAATCCTACAATGAGCAGTTCTTC
CAWRERRGQGRDKSYNEQFF
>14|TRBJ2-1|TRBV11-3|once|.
TGTGCCAGCAGCTCATCCTTCGGGGTCGATGAGCAGTTCTTC
CASSSSFGVDEQFF
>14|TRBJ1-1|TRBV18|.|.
TGTGCCAGCTCACCCCAGGGTGGGTACACTGAAGCTTTCTTT
CASSPQGGYTEAFF
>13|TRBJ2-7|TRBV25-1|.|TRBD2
TGTGCCAGCAGGGGGACTAGCGGTACCAAGCAGTACTTC
CASRGTSGTKQYF
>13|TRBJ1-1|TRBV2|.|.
TGTGCCAGCAGTGTCCCTGGACTGCGCTCGGCTTTCTTT
CASSVPGLRSAFF
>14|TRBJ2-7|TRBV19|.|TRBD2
TGTGCCAGTACCCTAGCGGGGGCCCTCCACGAGCAGTACTTC
CASTLAGALHEQYF
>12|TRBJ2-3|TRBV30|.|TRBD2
TGTGCCTGGGGACTAGCGGGGGATACGCAGTATTTT
CAWGLAGDTQYF
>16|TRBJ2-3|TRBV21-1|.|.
TGTGCCAGCAGTATGACGGCAGCGGGGGTCACAGATACGCAGTATTTT
CASSMTAAGVTDTQYF
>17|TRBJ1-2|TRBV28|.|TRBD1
TGTGCCAGCAGTTCCTGGGTAGGGGGCGTGGAGCTTTATGGCTACACCTTC
CASSSWVGGVELYGYTF
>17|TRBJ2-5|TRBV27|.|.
TGTGCCAGCAGTTTATCGGGTGAAGGGGGGGTCCAAGAGACCCAGTACTTC
CASSLSGEGGVQETQYF
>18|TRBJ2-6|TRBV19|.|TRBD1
TGTGCCAGTAGTCCGGAGGCAGGGGGAACTGCTGGGGCCAACGTCCTGACTTTC
CASSPEAGGTAGANVLTF
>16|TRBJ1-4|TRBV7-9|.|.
TGTGCCAGCAGCTTAGGTTGGCAATCAACTAATGAAAAACTGTTTTTT
CASSLGWQSTNEKLFF
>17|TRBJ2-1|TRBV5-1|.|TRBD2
TGCGCCAGCAGCTTGGGCTCTGCGGGAGGGCCGGGCAATGAGCAGTTCTTC
CASSLGSAGGPGNEQFF
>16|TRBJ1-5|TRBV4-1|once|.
TGCGCCAGCAGTCAAGATGCCGACAGTCACAATCAGCCCCAGCATTTT
CASSQDADSHNQPQHF
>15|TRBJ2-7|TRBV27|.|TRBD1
TGTGCCAGCAGTCGAACCCGGACAGGGGAGTACGAGCAGTACTTC
CASSRTRTGEYEQYF
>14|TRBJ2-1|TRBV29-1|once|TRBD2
TGCAGCGTCAAATCCGGGACTAGTGACAATGAGCAGTTCTTC
CSVKSGTSDNEQFF
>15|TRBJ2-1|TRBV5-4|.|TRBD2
TGTGCCAGCAGCTTGCGGGCTAGCGGGAACAATGAGCAGTTCTTC
CASSLRASGNNEQFF
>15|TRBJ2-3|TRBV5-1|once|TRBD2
TGCGCCAGCAGCTGGACGGGGGGGCCGGCAGATACGCAGTATTTT
CASSWTGGPADTQYF
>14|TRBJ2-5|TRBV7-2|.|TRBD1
TGTGCCAGCAGCCCGAGGGACAGTCCAGAGACCCAGTACTTC
CASSPRDSPETQYF
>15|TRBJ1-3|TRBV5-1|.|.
TGCGCCAGCAGCTTGGGTAGTCCGGTTGGAAACACCATATATTTT
CASSLGSPVGNTIYF
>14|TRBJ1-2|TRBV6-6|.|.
TGTGCCAGCAGCCCCCGGGGGGACCCCTATGGCTACACCTTC
CASSPRGDPYGYTF
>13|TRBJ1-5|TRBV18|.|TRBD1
TGTGCCAGCTCACCAACAGGGGATCAGCCCCAGCATTTT
CASSPTGDQPQHF
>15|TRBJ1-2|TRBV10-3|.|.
TGTGCCATCAGTGAGTCAAGCGGTCGAGGGGGTGGCTACACCTTC
CAISESSGRGGGYTF
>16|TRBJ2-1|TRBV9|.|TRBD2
TGTGCCAGCAGCGTAGCTCCAGCGGGGTTCTACAATGAGCAGTTCTTC
CASSVAPAGFYNEQFF
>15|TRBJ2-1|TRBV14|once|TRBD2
TGTGCCAGCAGACTAGCGGGAGCTCTTCACAATGAGCAGTTCTTC
CASRLAGALHNEQFF
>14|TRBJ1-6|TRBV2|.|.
TGTGCCAGCAGTGTCGATCCGGGGTATTCACCCCTCCACTTT
CASSVDPGYSPLHF
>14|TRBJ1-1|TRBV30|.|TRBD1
TGTGCCTGGAGTGACGGACAGGGAAACACTGAAGCTTTCTTT
CAWSDGQGNTEAFF
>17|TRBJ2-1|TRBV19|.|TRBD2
TGTGCCAGTAGTAGAAGGACTAGCGGGTCCCCCTACAATGAGCAGTTCTTC
CASSRRTSGSPYNEQFF
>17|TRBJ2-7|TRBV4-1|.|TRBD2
TGCGCCAGCAGCCAAGGTCTGGCTAGCGGGATGCTTGAGGAGCAGTACTTC
CASSQGLASGMLEEQYF